The table lists the clone carrying this T cell receptor beta chain with a few counts. What it recognizes is unknown. The protocol was immunoSEQ multiplex PCR, while the TCRdb copy is restricted to in-frame clones and leaves out a portion. The data contain 160,000 or so clones, more than 65% of them singletons. This specimen comes from a study of cytotoxic CD8 clonotypes in ibrutinib-treated CLL. Study-level points and caveats: Patients showed higher baseline clonality than age-matched healthy donors, and it tracked circulating CD8+ T-cell counts. Clonality grew at ibrutinib response; at progression, it decreased back toward baseline.

This TCR came from a human donor with chronic lymphocytic leukemia. This specimen consisted of PBMCs, obtained after 12 months of ibrutinib treatment.

DNA of the CDR3: TGTGCCAGCAGTCGCAGATCCTTACAGGGGGCGCGGGGGACGGCAACTAATGAAAAACTGTTTTTT. Amino acid sequence: CASSRRSLQGARGTATNEKLFF. This chain joins TRBV27 and TRBJ1-4; 9 positions agree with TRBD1. After removal of 5 bases from V and 0 bases from J, the junction contained 22 bases not matched to a gene. The CDR3 has 22 amino acids. Germline CDR1 and CDR2: MNHEY and SMNVEV (reference sequence).